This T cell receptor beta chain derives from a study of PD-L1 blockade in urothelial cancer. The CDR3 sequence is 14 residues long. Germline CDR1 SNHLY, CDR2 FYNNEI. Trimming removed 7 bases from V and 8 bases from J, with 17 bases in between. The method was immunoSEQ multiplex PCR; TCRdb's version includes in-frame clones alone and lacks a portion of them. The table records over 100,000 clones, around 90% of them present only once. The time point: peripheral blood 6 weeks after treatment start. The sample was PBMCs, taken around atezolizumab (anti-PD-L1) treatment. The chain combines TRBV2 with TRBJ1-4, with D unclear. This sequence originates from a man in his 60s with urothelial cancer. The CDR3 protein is CASTLKLVKEKLFF. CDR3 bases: TGTGCCAGCACACTAAAACTGGTCAAGGAAAAACTGTTTTTT. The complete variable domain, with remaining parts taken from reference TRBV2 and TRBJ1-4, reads EPEVTQTPSHQVTQMGQEVILRCVPISNHLYFYWYRQILGQKVEFLVSFYNNEISEKSEIFDDQFSVERPDGSNFTLKIRSTKLEDSAMYFCASTLKLVKEKLFFGSGTQLSVL.